Below are 24 T cell receptor beta chains sequenced from a single sample in a study of blood T cells in healthy people across ages. Through a sample-barcoded 5' primer and a J-beta primer mix, a second PCR was run for roughly 6 to 11 cycles. Each CDR3 protein is one row after TCRdb ran MiXCR on the 5' RACE reads. The sample contains 1.2 million to 1.5 million distinct CDR3 sequences, approximately 59% of which appear only once. The sequenced sample consisted of blood. Every receptor here comes from a man in his late teens or twenties in good health.

This chain joins TRBV28 and TRBJ2-6, with TRBD1 matching over 8 bases. The CDR3 runs to 16 residues. Germline V gene lookup returns CDR1 MDHEN and CDR2 SYDVKM. Trimming at V came to 6 bases and at J to 2 bases, leaving 6 bases not matched to a gene. The CDR3 nucleotides are TGTGCCAGCAGCCGGACGGACAGGGCTGGGGCCAACGTCCTGACTTTC. Its translation is CASSRTDRAGANVLTF.

The CDR3 region has the DNA TGTGCCAGCAGTTACCCAGCCGGACAGGGAAACGAGCAGTACTTC. Translated: CASSYPAGQGNEQYF. The V call is TRBV6-5, the J call TRBJ2-7, with 8 bases aligning to TRBD1. Germline loops: CDR1 MNHEY, CDR2 SVGAGI. The CDR3 loop spans 15 amino acids. The J segment lost 5 bases and the V segment lost 2 bases, leaving 8 bases of the junction unmatched.

This clonotype was seen only a few times. The J gene is TRBJ1-2, the V gene TRBV7-6; no reliable D call. The CDR3 length is 15 residues. V was shortened by 5 bases and J by 8 bases, with 21 bases between the two germline ends. The germline CDR1 and CDR2 sequences are SGHVS and FNYEAQ. Written as DNA, the CDR3 is TGTGCCAGCAGCCCAGACCCCGGACGGAGTCCGGGCTACACCTTC. Protein sequence: CASSPDPGRSPGYTF. Full variable domain (missing parts from reference TRBV7-6 and TRBJ1-2): GAGVSQSPRYKVTKRGQDVALRCDPISGHVSLYWYRQALGQGPEFLTYFNYEAQQDKSGLPNDRFSAERPEGSISTLTIQRTEQRDSAMYRCASSPDPGRSPGYTFGSGTRLTVV.

This clonotype was seen a handful of times. The V call is TRBV7-2, the J call TRBJ2-7; D not certain. The ends were cut back, 3 bases at V and 6 bases at J, with 12 bases in the middle. The germline V gene encodes CDR1 SGHTA and CDR2 FQGNSA. CDR3 length equals 13 residues. CDR3 in DNA: TGTGCCAGCAGCTTGGTTCATCCGGCCGAGCAGTACTTC. Its protein product is CASSLVHPAEQYF.

The DNA of the CDR3 is TGTGCCAGCAGCCATCCGACAGGCTACAACTATAATTCACCCCTCCACTTT. Its protein is CASSHPTGYNYNSPLHF. The chain combines TRBV3-1 with TRBJ1-6; D is perhaps TRBD1 (6 bases). The CDR3 loop spans 17 amino acids. Germline CDR1 LGHDT, CDR2 YNNKEL (reference sequence). V lost 3 bases and J 3 bases, leaving 15 bases between the germline ends.

Ten or more counts support this clonotype. The chain joins TRBV14 to TRBJ2-3, with 7 bases fitting TRBD2. This CDR3 comprises 18 residues. The V gene end was trimmed by 0 bases and the J gene end by 0 bases; junction bases not matched to a gene: 9. Germline CDR1 and CDR2: SGHDN and FVKESK. The CDR3 protein is CASSQDGASGTSTDTQYF. The CDR3, as DNA: TGTGCCAGCAGCCAAGATGGAGCTAGCGGAACTAGCACAGATACGCAGTATTTT.

The chain carries TRBV2 and TRBJ2-7, with 7 bases identical to TRBD1. The CDR3 is made up of 15 amino acids. Germline lookup yields CDR1 SNHLY and CDR2 FYNNEI. Losses at the gene ends were 1 base for V and 2 bases for J; bases not matched to a gene: 5. The CDR3 nucleotides read TGTGCCAGCAGTGAAGTGAATGACAGGGCCTACGAGCAGTACTTC. This gives the protein CASSEVNDRAYEQYF.

A remark on this clonotype: A read error may account for a junction end that differs from germline. The chain couples TRBV6-1 to TRBJ2-1, with TRBD2 matching 12 bases. CDR1 and CDR2 (germline): MNHNS, SASEGT. This CDR3 has 15 residues. The CDR3 reads CASTEELLAGGGQFF. The DNA for the CDR3 is TGTGCCAGCACTGAAGAATTGCTAGCGGGAGGGGGGCAGTTCTTC.

The chain uses TRBV29-1 and TRBJ2-1; 7 bases match TRBD2. Trimming took 4 bases from V and 5 from J; bases not matched to a gene: 11. CDR1 is SQVTM, CDR2 ANQGSEA, per germline. The CDR3 runs 15 residues. The CDR3 DNA is TGCAGCGTTGTGGGAGGGCTCAAGGGTAACAATGAGCAGTTCTTC. Encoded protein: CSVVGGLKGNNEQFF.

In this sample, this clonotype turned up once. The gene calls are TRBV6-1 and TRBJ2-7, with D possibly being TRBD1 (5 bases). V dropped 6 bases and J dropped 7 bases, with 19 bases sitting between them. The CDR3 spans 14 residues. From germline, CDR1 is MNHNS and CDR2 SASEGT. DNA for the CDR3: TGTGCCAGCAGACAGGCTGGTCACTCGCGGGAGCAGTACTTC. Residues: CASRQAGHSREQYF.

The CDR3 sequence is CASSQHPQNYRLMTEAFF. In DNA, the CDR3 is TGCGCCAGCAGCCAACACCCCCAGAATTACCGGCTGATGACTGAAGCTTTCTTT. V gene TRBV4-3 combines with J gene TRBJ1-1; D remains ambiguous. There are 18 residues in the CDR3. Germline loops: CDR1 LGHNA, CDR2 YSLEER. Trimming removed 2 bases at V and 5 bases at J, with 24 bases between.

This clonotype has a handful of counts. The rearrangement joins TRBV6-5 to TRBJ2-7; possibly TRBD1 for D (5 bases). V shed 7 bases and J shed 5 bases, with 12 bases lying between them. The CDR3 is made up of 12 amino acids. Germline loops: CDR1 MNHEY, CDR2 SVGAGI. The CDR3 loop reads CASNRVGDEQYF. CDR3 nucleotides: TGTGCCAGCAATCGCGTAGGGGACGAGCAGTACTTC.

The rearrangement uses TRBV6-5 and TRBJ2-5, with a tentative D call TRBD2 (5 bases). Germline loops: CDR1 MNHEY, CDR2 SVGAGI. V was shortened by 7 bases and J by 11 bases, with 29 bases between the two germline ends. The CDR3 totals 16 residues. The CDR3 nucleotides are TGTGCCAGCATCGGAACCCCAAACGGACTGGCTAATGAGCAGTACTTC. It yields the protein CASIGTPNGLANEQYF.

This rearrangement joins TRBV25-1 to TRBJ2-4, with TRBD1 matching 7 bases. The last part of the DNA fits TRBJ2-7 better; the J call may be wrong. This CDR3 is 13 amino acids long. CDR1 and CDR2 (germline): MGHDK, SYGVNS. CDR3: CASRGDSPYEQYF. As DNA, the CDR3 is TGTGCCAGCAGAGGGGACAGCCCCTACGAGCAGTACTTC.

Turning to this clonotype: An end of the junction differs from the germline gene, which may be a read error. This chain links TRBV27 with TRBJ2-1; 11 bases are a match to TRBD2. Germline CDR1 and CDR2: MNHEY and SMNVEV (reference sequence). The CDR3 sequence is 15 residues long. The CDR3, as DNA: TGTGCCAGCAGTTTTGGACTAGCGGGTTACAGTGAGCAGTTCTTC. Translation: CASSFGLAGYSEQFF.

CDR3: CASSYIAGGRPNEQYF. The CDR3, as DNA: TGCGCCAGCAGCTATATAGCGGGAGGGCGTCCCAACGAGCAGTACTTC. V is TRBV5-1 and J is TRBJ2-4; 11 bases agree with TRBD2. The DNA end is a closer match to TRBJ2-7, so the J assignment may be wrong. CDR3 length equals 16 residues. Looked up from germline, CDR1 is SGHRS and CDR2 is YFSETQ.

The J gene is TRBJ2-5, the V gene TRBV4-1; D possibly uses TRBD1 or TRBD2 (5 bases each). The CDR3 is 17 residues long. With 0 bases removed from V and 4 bases from J, the gap between germline ends came to 18 bases. The germline V gene encodes CDR1 MGHRA and CDR2 YSYEKL. The CDR3 coding sequence is TGCGCCAGCAGCCAAGATTACCCTGGGGCTAGCCCAGAGACCCAGTACTTC. Translating gives CASSQDYPGASPETQYF.

This clonotype was seen once. This chain links TRBV4-3 with TRBJ2-7; D is uncertain. CDR3 length equals 14 residues. Germline lookup yields CDR1 LGHNA and CDR2 YSLEER. V was cut by 3 bases and J by 1 base, with 10 bases left in between. CDR3 coding DNA: TGCGCCAGCAGCCAGGTTATCAGATCCTACGAGCAGTACTTC. Protein: CASSQVIRSYEQYF.

This chain connects TRBV12-3 or TRBV12-4 to TRBJ1-2; TRBD1 aligns across 10 bases. V trimming: 5 bases; J trimming: 8 bases; junction bases outside the gene matches: 8. The CDR3 contains 14 residues. CDR3 sequence reads: CASSPTGGPRGYTF. The CDR3 nucleotides are TGTGCCAGCAGTCCGACAGGGGGCCCAAGAGGCTACACCTTC.

The V and J genes are TRBV20-1 and TRBJ2-5, with 11 nucleotides matching TRBD1. Germline V gene data show CDR1 as DFQATT and CDR2 as SNEGSKA (reference sequence). The CDR3 has 14 residues. The V segment lost 7 bases and the J segment 5 bases; nucleotides outside the gene matches: 9. The CDR3 DNA reads TGCAGTGGCCTCTCGGACAGGGGGCAGGAGACCCAGTACTTC. It codes for CSGLSDRGQETQYF.

The chain joins TRBV20-1 to TRBJ2-1, with 9 nucleotides matching TRBD2. CDR1 is DFQATT and CDR2 is SNEGSKA in the germline V gene (reference sequence). The CDR3 sequence is 15 residues long. With V trimmed by 4 bases and J by 3 bases, 7 bases remained unmatched. CDR3 in DNA: TGCAGTGCTACATCCTCTAGCGGGGTCTACAATGAGCAGTTCTTC. Translated, it gives CSATSSSGVYNEQFF.

This clonotype has only a few counts. The chain recombines TRBV7-9 with TRBJ2-7; 11 positions agree with TRBD1. This CDR3 spans 16 amino acids. With 6 bases clipped from V and 7 bases from J, the junction kept 14 bases outside the gene matches. The germline gives CDR1 SEHNR, CDR2 FQNEAQ (reference sequence). The CDR3 coding sequence is TGTGCCAGCAGTTTATCGGGACAGGGGGTTACGGGTGAGCAGTACTTC. The encoded protein is CASSLSGQGVTGEQYF.

This chain uses TRBV7-2 with TRBJ2-1; TRBD2 matches 7 bases. CDR3 length equals 16 residues. The V segment lost 4 bases and the J segment 4 bases; nucleotides outside the gene matches: 10. Germline CDR1 and CDR2: SGHTA and FQGNSA. Here the CDR3 reads CASSSSGVSWYNEQFF. In DNA, the CDR3 is TGTGCCAGCAGCTCAAGCGGGGTCTCTTGGTACAATGAGCAGTTCTTC.

The chain is built from TRBV6-5 and TRBJ1-5; D uncertain. The germline V and J ends were trimmed by 6 bases and 0 bases, with 9 bases remaining between them. The length of the CDR3 is 14 residues. The germline gives CDR1 MNHEY, CDR2 SVGAGI. DNA of the CDR3: TGTGCCAGCAGCTTCCATGCTAGCAATCAGCCCCAGCATTTT. Its translation is CASSFHASNQPQHF.